These 14 T cell receptor beta chains were sequenced from one sample in a study of identical twins. TCRdb reprocessed the 5' RACE reads with MiXCR, giving one entry per CDR3 protein. Counted here are hundreds of thousands of distinct CDR3 sequences, roughly 8.6% occurring once; the ten biggest clones make up roughly 2%. The sample was also linked to a second study, of yellow fever vaccine responses in identical twins.

What was sequenced was memory (CD45RO+) T cells sorted from blood. The receptors shown here come from a woman between 18 and 29 years old in good health.

This sequence joins TRBV3-1 and TRBJ2-1, with 8 bases fitting TRBD2. Germline trimming cut 6 bases from V and 8 bases from J; bases unmatched to any gene: 12. Germline CDR1 is LGHDT and CDR2 is YNNKEL (reference sequence). The CDR3 contains 15 residues. CDR3 amino acids: CASSRTGTRNDEQFF. CDR3 bases: TGTGCCAGCAGTCGTACCGGGACTAGAAATGATGAGCAGTTCTTC.

The CDR3 region is CASSLFGYSGANVLTF. DNA of the CDR3: TGTGCCAGCAGTTTATTCGGGTACTCTGGGGCCAACGTCCTGACTTTC. This rearrangement joins TRBV28 to TRBJ2-6; D remains ambiguous. Germline V gives CDR1 MDHEN, CDR2 SYDVKM. This CDR3 is built from 16 residues. V lost 1 base to trimming and J lost 0 bases, with 7 bases between them.

This clonotype was seen at least ten times. The V and J genes are TRBV2 and TRBJ2-5; D tentatively reads TRBD1 or TRBD2 (5 bases each). The V gene lost 3 bases and the J gene lost 3 bases, with 5 bases spanning the gap. The CDR3 spans 12 residues. Germline CDR1 SNHLY, CDR2 FYNNEI. The CDR3 DNA follows: TGTGCCAGCAGTGAGGGGGAAGAGACCCAGTACTTC. It is translated as CASSEGEETQYF.

There are many counts of this clonotype. The chain uses TRBV20-1 and TRBJ2-7, with D uncertain. Germline V gene lookup returns CDR1 DFQATT and CDR2 SNEGSKA (reference sequence). Deletions cut 0 bases from V and 6 bases from J, with 9 bases between. The CDR3 runs 12 residues. The CDR3 loop reads CSARDLLAEQYV. The CDR3, as DNA: TGCAGTGCTAGAGATTTGCTCGCCGAGCAGTACGTC.

The sample holds one count of this clonotype. Its ends do not fully match the called genes, so a read error is possible. The V call is TRBV20-1, the J call TRBJ1-5, with D unresolved. This CDR3 comprises 15 residues. Germline values: CDR1 DFQATT, CDR2 SNEGSKA (reference sequence). Written as DNA, the CDR3 is TGCTGTGCTAGAGATCTGAGGGCCCCGCCGTGGCCCCAGCATTTT. This gives the protein CCARDLRAPPWPQHF.

This rearrangement joins TRBV2 to TRBJ2-1; D possibly corresponds to TRBD2 (6 bases). Trimming removed 6 bases at V and 6 bases at J, with 9 bases between. CDR1 is SNHLY, CDR2 FYNNEI, per germline. CDR3 length: 12 residues. The CDR3 is CASRGLLNEQFF. The CDR3 DNA reads as TGTGCCAGCAGGGGACTTCTCAATGAGCAGTTCTTC.

In its sample, this clonotype was seen a few times. This chain uses TRBV25-1 with TRBJ2-1; D ambiguous. Germline-derived CDR1 and CDR2 are MGHDK and SYGVNS. The V gene lost 2 bases and the J gene lost 9 bases, with 14 bases spanning the gap. CDR3 length: 14 amino acids. CDR3 nucleotides: TGTGCCAGCAGTGAACGAGGCCGTATGGGTGAGCAGTTCTTC. Residues: CASSERGRMGEQFF. The full variable domain, rest sourced from reference TRBV25-1 and TRBJ2-1, is EADIYQTPRYLVIGTGKKITLECSQTMGHDKMYWYQQDPGMELHLIHYSYGVNSTEKGDLSSESTVSRIRTEHFPLTLESARPSHTSQYLCASSERGRMGEQFFGPGTRLTVL.

This clonotype has a handful of counts. This rearrangement joins TRBV24-1 to TRBJ1-1; D might be TRBD1 (6 bases). The germline V gene encodes CDR1 KGHDR and CDR2 SFDVKD. The V end was cut by 5 bases, the J end by 8 bases, with 11 bases between. The CDR3 loop spans 12 amino acids. This chain's CDR3 is CATSAPTGEAFF. The DNA for the CDR3 is TGTGCCACCAGTGCCCCAACAGGGGAAGCTTTCTTT.

The chain couples TRBV19 to TRBJ1-2, with a tentative D call TRBD1 (5 bases). The CDR3 spans 15 residues. V dropped 6 bases and J dropped 3 bases, with 17 bases sitting between them. The germline V gene has CDR1 LNHDA and CDR2 SQIVND (reference sequence). CDR3 nucleotides: TGTGCCAGTAGCACCGGCGGGGGGGATTACTATGGCTACACCTTC. This gives the protein CASSTGGGDYYGYTF.

This clonotype showed up just a few times. CDR3: CASSPGTGGFSPLHF. The CDR3 DNA is TGTGCCAGCAGCCCCGGGACAGGGGGGTTCTCACCCCTCCACTTT. The chain links TRBV3-1 to TRBJ1-6; TRBD1 matches 11 bases. The V gene end was trimmed by 4 bases and the J gene end by 10 bases; junction bases not matched to a gene: 6. Germline values: CDR1 LGHDT, CDR2 YNNKEL (reference sequence). The CDR3 totals 15 residues.

The chain is built from TRBV4-1 and TRBJ2-5; no clear D gene. Deletions cut 5 bases from V and 3 bases from J, with 13 bases between. CDR3 length: 14 residues. CDR1 and CDR2 (germline): MGHRA, YSYEKL. DNA for the CDR3: TGCGCCAGCAGCACCCGGACGGTGGAAGAGACCCAGTACTTC. It is translated as CASSTRTVEETQYF.

In its sample, this clonotype was seen a few times. The chain is built from TRBV3-1 and TRBJ1-1; D call uncertain. The germline V and J ends were trimmed by 8 bases and 4 bases, with 11 bases remaining between them. This CDR3 has 12 amino acids. The V gene's germline CDR1 is LGHDT and CDR2 YNNKEL (reference sequence). CDR3 in amino acids: CASSKAGTEAFF. The CDR3 DNA reads TGTGCCAGCTCGAAGGCGGGCACTGAAGCTTTCTTT.

The J gene is TRBJ2-2, the V gene TRBV6-1; perhaps TRBD1 as D (6 bases). The CDR3 is made up of 15 amino acids. Germline values: CDR1 MNHNS, CDR2 SASEGT. The CDR3 here is CASQNQQGRTGELFF. CDR3 sequence (DNA): TGTGCATCACAAAACCAACAGGGTCGCACCGGGGAGCTGTTTTTT.

This sequence joins TRBV10-3 and TRBJ1-5; possible D gene TRBD1, 5 bases. V dropped 4 bases and J dropped 5 bases, with 9 bases sitting between them. CDR3 length: 13 amino acids. Germline V gives CDR1 ENHRY, CDR2 SYGVKD. DNA for the CDR3: TGTGCCATCAGTGGACAGAGTGATCAGCCCCAGCATTTT. This codes for CAISGQSDQPQHF.